This T cell receptor (beta chain) was recovered during a study of shared clonotypes between healthy human individuals. Produced via immunoSEQ multiplex PCR; TCRdb's table is partial and in-frame only. The data contain fewer than 1.8 million clones, approximately 98.5% of them singletons. This CDR3 comprises 13 residues. Trimming stripped 1 base from V and 2 bases from J, with 6 bases between. Germline loops: CDR1 SGHNT, CDR2 YYREEE (reference sequence). This receptor was taken from a man aged 25-45 years in good health. V usage is TRBV5-4 and J usage is TRBJ2-5, with unresolved D. The sample was naive CD4+ T cells sorted from blood. Subset of the sample: CD45RA+ positively selected. The CDR3 reads CASSLPQQETQYF. The CDR3 nucleotides are TGTGCCAGCAGCTTGCCGCAGCAAGAGACCCAGTACTTC.